The next 9 T cell receptor beta chains were all read from a single sample in a study of T cell repertoires in cytomegalovirus infection (dated by TCRdb to the late 2010s). The sample was run on an Illumina HiSeq 1500. TCRdb trimmed the raw reads at Q25, called clones with MiXCR and kept productive beta chains. Each record represents a unique CDR3 protein, reported with the most common genes and DNA among its rows. The sample contains around 430,000 distinct CDR3 sequences, 42% of them found a single time. Clones ranked in the top ten supply around 45% of the sample. Antigens for these TCRs are unknown. Per the publication, the treatment or condition label means: in vitro stimulation with specific CMV peptide epitopes to enrich CMV-specific T cells. The starting material was cultured PBMCs, obtained from culture after CMV antigen stimulation. Receptors originate from a human donor in good health (CMV status not recorded). Some clones in this sample may be carry-over from other donors' samples.

This clonotype was counted ten times or more. V gene TRBV7-2 combines with J gene TRBJ1-2; no clear D. Trimming pared 1 base from V and 6 bases from J, leaving 9 bases between. The CDR3 contains 13 residues. The V gene's germline CDR1 is SGHTA and CDR2 FQGNSA. The CDR3 region is CASSLVRGDGYTF. Written as DNA, the CDR3 is TGTGCCAGCAGCTTAGTACGCGGGGATGGCTACACCTTC. Complete variable domain (other parts from reference TRBV7-2 and TRBJ1-2): GAGVSQSPSNKVTEKGKDVELRCDPISGHTALYWYRQSLGQGLEFLIYFQGNSAPDKSGLPSDRFSAERTGGSVSTLTIQRTQQEDSAVYLCASSLVRGDGYTFGSGTRLTVV.

The rearrangement joins TRBV28 to TRBJ2-1; D might be TRBD1 (5 bases). The CDR3 length is 11 residues. The V end was cut by 7 bases, the J end by 10 bases, with 11 bases between. Germline values: CDR1 MDHEN, CDR2 SYDVKM. CDR3 in amino acids: CASTQGWEQFF. CDR3 DNA: TGTGCCAGCACCCAGGGCTGGGAGCAGTTCTTC. Combining the CDR3 with reference TRBV28 and TRBJ2-1 gives the whole variable domain DVKVTQSSRYLVKRTGEKVFLECVQDMDHENMFWYRQDPGLGLRLIYFSYDVKMKEKGDIPEGYSVSREKKERFSLILESASTNQTSMYLCASTQGWEQFFGPGTRLTVL.

The genes are TRBV24-1 and TRBJ1-1; D not resolved. CDR1 and CDR2 from the germline V gene are KGHDR and SFDVKD. Deletions cut 6 bases from V and 4 bases from J, with 11 bases between. This CDR3 is 13 amino acids long. The CDR3 bases are TGTGCCACCAGTCCCAGAGGGAGCACTGAAGCTTTCTTT. Amino acids: CATSPRGSTEAFF.

The chain combines TRBV7-9 with TRBJ2-7; D possibly corresponds to TRBD1 (6 bases). The length of the CDR3 is 15 residues. Germline values: CDR1 SEHNR, CDR2 FQNEAQ (reference sequence). The V gene lost 0 bases and the J gene lost 3 bases, with 12 bases spanning the gap. The CDR3 nucleotides are TGTGCCAGCAGCTTAGCGGGGGCAGGGGTCTACGAGCAGTACTTC. It is translated as CASSLAGAGVYEQYF.

This chain links TRBV5-6 with TRBJ1-5; 7 positions agree with TRBD1. CDR3 length: 15 amino acids. Trimming removed 0 bases from V and 3 bases from J; junction bases left unmatched: 3. The germline V gene has CDR1 SGHDT and CDR2 YYEEEE. CDR3 loop: CASSLADRDNQPQHF. The DNA of the CDR3 is TGTGCCAGCAGCTTGGCAGACAGGGACAATCAGCCCCAGCATTTT.

This chain links TRBV27 with TRBJ2-7; D unclear. V gave up 5 bases and J gave up 4 bases, with 18 bases separating them. The CDR3 length is 15 residues. CDR1 is MNHEY, CDR2 SMNVEV, per germline (reference sequence). The CDR3: CASSPTASYGYEQYF. CDR3 sequence (DNA): TGTGCCAGCAGTCCGACCGCTTCATACGGGTACGAGCAGTACTTC.

The V gene is TRBV11-3, the J gene TRBJ1-3; a weak D match, TRBD1 (5 bases). V lost 3 bases to trimming and J lost 0 bases, with 15 bases between them. The germline V gene encodes CDR1 SGHNT and CDR2 YENEEA. This CDR3 is 17 amino acids long. CDR3 sequence reads: CASSLGRGRSSGNTIYF. The CDR3 nucleotides are TGTGCCAGCAGCTTGGGCCGGGGCCGGAGCTCTGGAAACACCATATATTTT.

The genes are TRBV4-1 and TRBJ2-7; D call uncertain. The germline gives CDR1 MGHRA, CDR2 YSYEKL. The V end was cut by 3 bases, the J end by 4 bases, with 13 bases between. The CDR3 sequence is 14 residues long. The CDR3 is CASSQETVLYEQYF. The CDR3 nucleotides read TGCGCCAGCAGCCAGGAAACAGTCTTATACGAGCAGTACTTC.

The rearrangement links TRBV19 to TRBJ2-3, with 7 bases lining up with TRBD2. J was trimmed by 1 base and V by 7 bases; bases with no gene match: 8. CDR3 size: 15 residues. In germline, CDR1 is LNHDA, CDR2 SQIVND (reference sequence). CDR3 in amino acids: CASKRGGLRTDTQYF. The CDR3 DNA reads TGTGCCAGTAAGCGGGGCGGACTGCGCACAGATACGCAGTATTTT.